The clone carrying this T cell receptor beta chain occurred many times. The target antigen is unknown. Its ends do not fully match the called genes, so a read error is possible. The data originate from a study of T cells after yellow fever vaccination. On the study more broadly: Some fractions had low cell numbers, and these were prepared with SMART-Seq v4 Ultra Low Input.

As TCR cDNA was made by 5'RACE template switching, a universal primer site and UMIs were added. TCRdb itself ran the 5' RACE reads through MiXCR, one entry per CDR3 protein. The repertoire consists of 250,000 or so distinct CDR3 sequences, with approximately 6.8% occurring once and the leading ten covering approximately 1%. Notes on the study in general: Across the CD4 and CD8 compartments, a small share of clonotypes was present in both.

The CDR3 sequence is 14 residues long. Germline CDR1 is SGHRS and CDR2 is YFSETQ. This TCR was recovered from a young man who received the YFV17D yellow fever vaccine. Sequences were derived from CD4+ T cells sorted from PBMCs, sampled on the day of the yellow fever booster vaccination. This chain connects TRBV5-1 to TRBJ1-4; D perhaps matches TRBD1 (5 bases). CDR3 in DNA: TGCGCCAGCAGCTTGAGTGGGGCTAAGGAAAAACTGTTTTTT. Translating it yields CASSLSGAKEKLFF.